The 14 T cell receptor beta chains reported below all come from one sample, sequenced in a study of CD8 T cells in Susac syndrome. With random hexamers, reverse transcription was performed on 0.5 to 1 ug of RNA. TCRdb processed the immunoSEQ multiplex PCR reads anew with MiXCR; each CDR3 protein has one entry. This table has under 200,000 distinct CDR3 sequences, about 90% appearing once. The sequenced sample consisted of CD4+ T cells from PBMCs. The receptors derive from a human donor in good health.

The V gene is TRBV24-1, the J gene TRBJ2-3; no clear D gene. Trimming removed 3 bases from V and 2 bases from J, with 8 bases in between. Germline lookup yields CDR1 KGHDR and CDR2 SFDVKD. The CDR3 has 14 residues. CDR3 nucleotides: TGTGCCACCAGTGATGATGACCTCACAGATACGCAGTATTTT. Translated: CATSDDDLTDTQYF.

This rearrangement joins TRBV18 to TRBJ1-1; D uncertain. Germline V gives CDR1 KGHSH, CDR2 LQKENI. The CDR3 length is 13 residues. V was pared by 6 bases and J by 0 bases, with 8 bases between. The CDR3 protein is CASSGSMNTEAFF. The CDR3 coding sequence is TGTGCCAGCTCCGGGAGCATGAACACTGAAGCTTTCTTT.

The chain has TRBV29-1 and TRBJ1-2; a weak D match, TRBD1 (5 bases). V was pared by 2 bases and J by 7 bases, with 11 bases between. There are 12 residues in the CDR3. Germline V CDR1 and CDR2: SQVTM, ANQGSEA. CDR3 protein: CSVEQEGLGYTF. In DNA form, the CDR3 reads TGCAGCGTTGAACAGGAGGGGCTTGGCTACACCTTC.

The chain employs TRBV20-1 and TRBJ1-2, with 10 bases that match TRBD1. This CDR3 spans 16 amino acids. With V trimmed by 6 bases and J by 5 bases, 15 bases remained unmatched. The V gene's germline CDR1 is DFQATT and CDR2 SNEGSKA (reference sequence). Here the CDR3 DNA reads TGCAGTGCCCCGCTATTTGGGGGACAGGGGTCATATGGCTACACCTTC. The encoded protein is CSAPLFGGQGSYGYTF.

This chain connects TRBV30 to TRBJ2-2; D gene uncertain. With 3 bases removed from V and 0 bases from J, the gap between germline ends came to 14 bases. Looked up from germline, CDR1 is GTSNPN and CDR2 is SVGIG (reference sequence). This CDR3 has 16 amino acids. CDR3 residues: CAWRTMKSANTGELFF. DNA of the CDR3: TGTGCCTGGAGAACAATGAAGAGCGCGAACACCGGGGAGCTGTTTTTT.

V gene TRBV5-4 combines with J gene TRBJ2-7; no definite D call. The germline gives CDR1 SGHNT, CDR2 YYREEE (reference sequence). CDR3 length: 15 residues. V was pared by 4 bases and J by 6 bases, with 20 bases between. The CDR3 DNA follows: TGTGCCAGCAGCATTGACTCGGGCCGGGCAGGCGAGCAGTACTTC. It translates to CASSIDSGRAGEQYF.

The chain uses TRBV4-1 and TRBJ1-2; D gene unclear. The V and J ends lost 1 base and 1 base respectively, with 1 base between them. CDR1 MGHRA and CDR2 YSYEKL come from the germline V gene. The CDR3 covers 12 residues. CDR3 bases: TGCGCCAGCAGCCAAGTTAACTATGGCTACACCTTC. Its protein product is CASSQVNYGYTF.

The chain joins TRBV7-3 to TRBJ1-1; maybe TRBD1 (6 bases). CDR3 length: 16 residues. The V and J ends lost 5 bases and 5 bases respectively, with 21 bases between them. Germline-derived CDR1 and CDR2 are SGHTA and FQGTGA. The CDR3 sequence: CASSPNPGALRTEAFF. The DNA for the CDR3 is TGTGCCAGCAGCCCAAACCCAGGGGCTTTGAGGACTGAAGCTTTCTTT.

The chain carries TRBV4-1 and TRBJ2-4; 13 bases map to TRBD2. Looked up from germline, CDR1 is MGHRA and CDR2 is YSYEKL. The CDR3 covers 17 residues. J lost 6 bases, V lost 4 bases, and 9 bases had no gene match. Written as DNA, the CDR3 is TGCGCCAGCAGCCTGGGACTAGCGGGACCCCTGGGAAACATTCAGTACTTC. This gives the protein CASSLGLAGPLGNIQYF.

V usage is TRBV9 and J usage is TRBJ2-5, with a weak D call TRBD1 (6 bases). V lost 6 bases and J 5 bases, leaving 20 bases between the germline ends. The germline V gene has CDR1 SGDLS and CDR2 YYNGEE. The CDR3 extends over 15 amino acids. In nucleotides, the CDR3 is TGTGCCAGCACGCACTCGGGACACCTCGAGGAGACCCAGTACTTC. This codes for CASTHSGHLEETQYF.

The V call is TRBV5-4, the J call TRBJ2-7; tentatively, D is TRBD2 (5 bases). Germline assignment: CDR1 SGHNT and CDR2 YYREEE (reference sequence). The CDR3 runs 13 residues. The V end lost 5 bases, the J end lost 0 bases, and 9 bases lay between the germline ends. The chain's CDR3 is CASRRDLSYEQYF. The CDR3 nucleotides are TGTGCCAGCAGACGGGATCTCTCCTACGAGCAGTACTTC.

The rearrangement joins TRBV18 to TRBJ1-2, with TRBD1 identical over 9 bases. The CDR3 covers 16 residues. Germline V gene sequence: CDR1 KGHSH, CDR2 LQKENI. J was trimmed by 4 bases and V by 2 bases; bases with no gene match: 8. The CDR3 region has the DNA TGTGCCAGCTCACCAGTCCTTGACAGGGGGATCTATGGCTACACCTTC. Translated, it gives CASSPVLDRGIYGYTF.

The chain has TRBV18 and TRBJ2-5; D unclear. The CDR3 length is 13 residues. Germline-derived CDR1 and CDR2 are KGHSH and LQKENI. The germline V and J ends were trimmed by 0 bases and 5 bases, with 7 bases remaining between them. In DNA form, the CDR3 reads TGTGCCAGCTCACCACCGGCCAACGAGACCCAGTACTTC. This codes for CASSPPANETQYF.

V usage is TRBV16 and J usage is TRBJ1-5; a weak D match, TRBD1 (5 bases). CDR1 is KGHSY and CDR2 is FQNENV in the germline V gene. This CDR3 region has 16 residues. V dropped 0 bases and J dropped 1 base, with 10 bases sitting between them. CDR3 coding DNA: TGTGCCAGCAGCCAATCGGGGGGATGGAGCAATCAGCCCCAGCATTTT. It yields the protein CASSQSGGWSNQPQHF.